This record concerns one TCR beta chain sequence. Its antigen remains undetermined. No per-base quality is available; no much larger clone lies one base away. This entry is derived from a study of shared clonotypes between healthy human individuals (dated by TCRdb to 2018 to 2020). For context, the study as a whole: The cohort comprised a couple of women and a few men aged 18 to 49 years. Different laboratories and diverse techniques were used to prepare libraries and sequence TCR repertoires, to increase sequencing depth and limit assay-specific biases. Each donor's leukapheresis produced roughly between roughly 0.85 and 9.5 billion PBMCs. To estimate repertoire size and how much clonotype sharing occurs between individuals, the study deeply sequenced the blood TCR repertoires of about five healthy adults.

Using the deep immunoSEQ assay, TCR CDR3 regions were amplified from genomic DNA by multiplex PCR. Genomic DNA extracted from each cell subset was distributed evenly over all wells of several immunoSEQ 96-well plates, and each plate served as one replicate. For unsorted PBMC, each replicate PCR was loaded with approximately 330 ng genomic DNA, equivalent to about 30,000 T cell genomes. Unsorted PBMC genomic DNA was sequenced across ten immunoSEQ deep assay plates. The purified libraries were quantified using a Qubit 3.0 fluorometer, sized with a Bioanalyzer 2100, and then quantified again using the KAPA Library Quantification kit. Every immunoSEQ 96-well plate was sequenced on a dedicated single-read 150-cycle Illumina NextSeq 550 flow cell. As for the original processing: Because only junctional sequences without quality scores were contained in the immunoSEQ output, filtering matching that applied to full-length reads could not be performed. Sequences were annotated with PyIR, a Python wrapper for IgBLAST v1.9, and V/J genes and CDR3 were assigned using IMGT germline references. Reads with weak V/J assignments (E-value above 1e-6), missing CDR3, stop codons, out-of-frame junctions, or ambiguous translated residues were removed. V3J clonotypes were defined by identical inferred V gene, J gene, and CDR3 amino acid sequence. The percentage overlap between two repertoires was calculated by dividing the number of shared unique clonotypes by the size of the smaller repertoire. RTK rarefaction, the Chao1 estimator, and Recon v2.1 estimates of unobserved clonotypes were used to assess repertoire richness. The table comes from immuneACCESS by way of TCRdb, which keeps in-frame sequences with V and J called. Part of the clones is missing from these tables; in studies checked, under half for an unresolved V gene and the rest for unknown reasons. V and J calls and clone size are given by that table; D and trimming were obtained from the DNA. Recorded for this sample are approximately 440,000 clones; roughly 80% of them occurred a single time. The ten most abundant clones make up around 12% of the sample.

Overall study outcomes, separate from this receptor: Sampling was restricted to blood, and TCR repertoires in tissues likely differ from the TCR repertoires found in blood. Because the study included a small number of donors, the genetic and exposure-history diversity represented was limited. Based on pairwise subsampling, the degree of clonotype sharing among donors was expected to be affected by sequencing depth.

The donors were healthy, HIV-negative adults who had no recently reported acute infections or vaccinations. Only Caucasian adults living in Nashville, Tennessee, USA were represented among the donors. For unsorted samples, 75 million to 100 million PBMCs were counted and genomic DNA was extracted with the QIAamp DNA Blood Mini kit. After blood collection by leukapheresis, PBMCs were isolated using Ficoll-Histopaque density gradient centrifugation and then cryopreserved in the vapor phase of liquid nitrogen. In the germline V gene, CDR1 corresponds to MNHEY and CDR2 to SVGAGI. From its cysteine to its phenylalanine, the CDR3 spans 14 amino acids. Only CDR3 DNA is held: 42 bases, read in frame from base 1. From V the trimming removes 5 bases and from J it removes 4 bases, while the gene matches leave 4 bases of the junction unaccounted for.

Sequencing was done on a sample of PBMCs. This TCR was sampled from a woman between 40 and 55 years old in good health. Some clones in this sample may be carry-over from other donors' samples. The rearrangement joined TRBV6-5 to TRBJ2-7; the junction holds 11 bases that match TRBD1. The DNA sequence follows: TGTGCCAGCAGTGCCGGGACAGGGGGGTACGAGCAGTACTTC. The encoded protein is CASSAGTGGYEQYF.